These 9 T cell receptor beta chains share one sample of origin, sequenced in a study of beta chain features in type 1 diabetes. General observations from the study: Moderately but significantly shorter TCRB CDR3s were found in Type 1 diabetes patients in all four CD4+ subsets.

Expressed TCRB transcripts got sequenced, as all isolated RNA was reverse transcribed. The table came from immunoSEQ multiplex PCR; TCRdb's copy has only in-frame clones and leaves some out. The data hold some 140,000 clones, with about 10% observed a single time. These receptors have no known antigen. The sample comprised central memory CD4+ T cells from blood. The receptor source for this set is a man aged 30-40 years with type 1 diabetes.

A remark on this clone: This same CDR3 is encoded by further DNA sequences in the sample. The genes are TRBV5-1 and TRBJ2-7, with TRBD1 matching 10 bases. Germline trimming cut 4 bases from V and 2 bases from J; bases unmatched to any gene: 3. Germline CDR1 is SGHRS and CDR2 is YFSETQ. CDR3 size: 14 residues. The CDR3 DNA reads as TGCGCCAGCAGCGTGGGACAGGGGACCTACGAGCAGTACTTC. Its translation: CASSVGQGTYEQYF. The whole variable domain, remainder taken from reference TRBV5-1 and TRBJ2-7, is KAGVTQTPRYLIKTRGQQVTLSCSPISGHRSVSWYQQTPGQGLQFLFEYFSETQRNKGNFPGRFSGRQFSNSRSEMNVSTLELGDSALYLCASSVGQGTYEQYFGPGTRLTVT.

V gene TRBV5-4 combines with J gene TRBJ2-2; TRBD1 might be the D (5 bases). The germline V and J ends were trimmed by 0 bases and 4 bases, with 10 bases remaining between them. Per the germline V gene, CDR1 is SGHNT and CDR2 is YYREEE (reference sequence). The CDR3 consists of 15 residues. The CDR3 is CASSLDRKSTGELFF. The CDR3 DNA reads as TGTGCCAGCAGCTTGGACAGGAAGAGCACCGGGGAGCTGTTTTTT.

In this sample, this clone turned up a few times. J is TRBJ2-3 and V is TRBV28; TRBD2 is a possible D gene (6 bases). Germline CDR1 MDHEN, CDR2 SYDVKM. CDR3 length equals 14 residues. The ends were cut back, 7 bases at V and 4 bases at J, with 15 bases in the middle. The CDR3 sequence: CASIPGGDSDTQYF. In DNA form, the CDR3 reads TGTGCCAGCATCCCGGGTGGGGACTCAGATACGCAGTATTTT. Variable domain in full (rest from reference TRBV28 and TRBJ2-3): DVKVTQSSRYLVKRTGEKVFLECVQDMDHENMFWYRQDPGLGLRLIYFSYDVKMKEKGDIPEGYSVSREKKERFSLILESASTNQTSMYLCASIPGGDSDTQYFGPGTRLTVL.

This clone was counted between two and nine times. The genes are TRBV27 and TRBJ2-7, with 9 bases lining up with TRBD1. After removal of 4 bases from V and 0 bases from J, the junction contained 4 bases not matched to a gene. The CDR3 is 15 amino acids. The germline CDR1 and CDR2 sequences are MNHEY and SMNVEV (reference sequence). The CDR3, as DNA: TGTGCCAGCAGTTCTCCGGGACAGGGCTCCTACGAGCAGTACTTC. It codes for CASSSPGQGSYEQYF.

V usage is TRBV11-2 and J usage is TRBJ2-1, with 9 bases that match TRBD2. Trimming at V came to 4 bases and at J to 6 bases, leaving 7 bases not matched to a gene. The length of the CDR3 is 15 residues. Germline V gene data show CDR1 as SGHAT and CDR2 as FQNNGV. CDR3 bases: TGTGCCAGCAGCTCCCCCGGCGGGGGGGCCAATGAGCAGTTCTTC. It codes for CASSSPGGGANEQFF.

J is TRBJ1-5 and V is TRBV4-3, with D perhaps TRBD1 (5 bases). The CDR3 has 15 amino acids. Germline CDR1 is LGHNA and CDR2 is YSLEER. V lost 0 bases, J lost 5 bases, and 11 bases lay in between. The CDR3: CASSQDHRLDQPQHF. The CDR3, as DNA: TGCGCCAGCAGCCAAGATCACAGGCTGGATCAGCCCCAGCATTTT.

This chain connects TRBV5-6 to TRBJ2-1; 9 bases are shared with TRBD1. This CDR3 is 15 amino acids long. CDR1 is SGHDT, CDR2 YYEEEE, per germline. Unmatched junction bases numbered 11, after V lost 6 bases and J lost 7 bases. As DNA, the CDR3 is TGTGCCAGCACCTCACCGGGACAGGGAATAAATGAGCAGTTCTTC. Translation: CASTSPGQGINEQFF.

The rearrangement uses TRBV7-2 and TRBJ1-1, with 8 positions matching TRBD1. The V segment lost 6 bases and the J segment 0 bases; nucleotides outside the gene matches: 6. The CDR3 spans 15 residues. Germline assignment: CDR1 SGHTA and CDR2 FQGNSA. CDR3 bases: TGTGCCAGCAGAGGTAACAGGGGGATGAACACTGAAGCTTTCTTT. It codes for CASRGNRGMNTEAFF.

V and J are TRBV28 and TRBJ1-2; TRBD1 aligns across 10 bases. Germline CDR1 is MDHEN and CDR2 is SYDVKM. This CDR3 is 17 amino acids long. The junction had 9 bases not matched to a gene; V was cut back by 5 bases and J by 0 bases. The CDR3: CASSMGQGPVTNYGYTF. The CDR3 bases are TGTGCCAGCAGTATGGGACAGGGGCCGGTTACTAACTATGGCTACACCTTC.